Listed here is a single TCR beta chain. The antigen is unknown. Its ends do not fully match the called genes, so a read error is possible. The CDR3 length is 15 residues. Per the germline V gene, CDR1 is SSHAT and CDR2 is FNYEAQ (reference sequence). Profiling relied on immunoSEQ multiplex PCR, and the TCRdb table lists in-frame clones only, not all of them. The profile shows roughly 46,000 clones, over 60% of them singletons. The data originate from a study of vaccination effects on CD4 cells after COVID-19. Study as a whole: Early and late post-vaccination sampling was undertaken in a cohort of a few convalescent patients. Wells of roughly 1.9 million PBMC each were grown with roughly 10 IU/ml IL-2 and around 10 ug/ml peptides. After the second dose, samples were taken at median day 72.

Culturing for around ten days preceded CD4+ T cell isolation. It was between March and December 2020 that the person had a SARS-CoV-2 infection confirmed by PCR. All study participants received two doses of BNT162b2 or mRNA-1273 vaccine. The sequencing used CD4+ T cells from PBMCs cultured without peptide, collected after COVID-19 vaccination. This clonotype originated in a human donor who had a prior SARS-CoV-2 infection. The chain joins TRBV7-7 to TRBJ2-7; D perhaps matches TRBD2 (5 bases). For the CDR3, the DNA is TGTGCTAGCAGCCAAGGGTCGGCTAGCATCGACGAGCAGTACTTC. Its protein product is CASSQGSASIDEQYF.